This entry features one TCR beta chain sequence. In its sample, this clonotype was seen a few times. Its antigen target is currently unknown. No much larger clonotype is one base removed from it; base qualities were not supplied. The data derive from a study of blood T cells in healthy people across ages (dated by TCRdb to between 2015 and 2017). As for the study more broadly: Template switching captured roughly one uniquely barcoded TCR beta cDNA molecule per two T cells in model experiments. The study measured age-related changes in TCR beta repertoire diversity using deep sequencing normalized with unique cDNA molecular identifiers. The donors were divided into four age groups: young (average around 16 years), middle-aged (about 39), aged (around 59) and long-lived (about 90). Donors of different ages were randomly distributed across sequencing lanes to avoid experimental bias. For two donors (one aged 18 to 30 and one aged 80 or older), the study analyzed two additional independent replicas of 1 million unique cDNA reads from the same blood draw. General conclusions and limits of the study: Because the CMV infection status of the donors was unknown, age-related changes in expanded clonotypes may potentially have been confounded. Since profiling was done on bulk unsorted PBMCs, naive and antigen-experienced compartments could not be conclusively compared. Compared with the aged group, more naive CD4+ T cells, fewer expanded clones and increased TCR diversity were shown by the long-lived group, suggesting age selection. A strong correlation was found between observed TCR beta diversity and the percentage of naive T cells measured by flow cytometry. Estimates of total diversity based on one million sequenced T cells were considered lower bounds and underestimates. Observed TCR beta diversity per million T cells fell roughly linearly with age, and a significant reduction was already apparent by age roughly 40.

Libraries were prepared through 5' RACE. Sequencing relied on an Illumina HiSeq 2500. A second 7 to 11 cycle PCR used a sample-barcoded 5' primer and a J-beta primer mix. A template-switch 5' adaptor carrying 12 random nucleotides introduced a unique molecular identifier onto each TCR beta cDNA molecule. Each sample yielded at least 2.5 million CDR3-containing paired-end reads. The Mint cDNA synthesis kit, primed by a TRBC-specific oligonucleotide, was used to synthesize first-strand cDNA from all RNA. Following uracil-DNA glycosylase treatment, all cDNA underwent a first 18-cycle PCR with the universal primers M1SS and BC2_uni_R. From the authors' description of their analysis: Each sample was normalized by randomly selecting 1 million high-quality reads, each carrying a distinct molecular identifier. Instead of being binned into consensus sequences, reads that shared molecular identifiers were thrown out. MiTCR, with a Q25 quality threshold and the strictest error-elimination algorithm, was used for CDR3 identification, clonotype clustering and error correction. A nonparametric unseen species model with Euler transformation was used to estimate a lower bound on total TCR beta diversity. TCRdb reran the public reads through fastp at Q25 and MiXCR, keeping productive beta chains. Entries that share a CDR3 protein sequence are merged under the most common genes and DNA. These V and J calls are TCRdb output, not the study's own analysis. This sample is represented by 1.5 million to 2 million distinct CDR3 sequences; around 48% of them were singletons. More than 2% of the sample rests with the top ten.

Systemically healthy Caucasian individuals from Russia, 35 to 50 in total and aged about 6 to 90 years, were included as donors. Ten milliliters of peripheral blood were collected from each donor into EDTA-treated Vacutainer tubes. PBMCs were isolated by Ficoll-Paque density-gradient centrifugation, with at least 6.5 million obtained per sample. Total RNA was extracted from PBMCs with Trizol reagent, with at least 5 micrograms obtained per sample. The percentages of naive CD45RAhigh/CD27high T cells were determined by flow cytometry on a PBMC aliquot from every donor. The germline V gene sets CDR1 to SQVTM and CDR2 to ANQGSEA. The germline V end is reduced by 7 bases and the J end by 4 bases; junction bases left unmatched: 8. The CDR3 has 14 amino acids, counting the end cysteine and phenylalanine. Solely the CDR3 DNA is kept, with 42 bases framed from the first base.

Sequencing was carried out using blood. The V gene is TRBV29-1 and the J gene is TRBJ2-1; TRBD2 matches 9 bases in the middle. The TCR was taken from a woman aged 40 to 50 in good health. The CDR3 amino acid sequence is: CSAEGLAGYNEQFF. The DNA sequence follows: TGCAGCGCCGAGGGGCTAGCGGGGTACAATGAGCAGTTCTTC.